The 30 T cell receptor beta chains listed next were all sequenced from one sample in a study of technical replicates of blood from a handful of donors (dated by TCRdb to 2017 to 2019). Libraries were constructed by the immunoSEQ multiplex PCR assay. Entries here come from immuneACCESS through TCRdb and include only in-frame sequences with V and J called. Some clones fail to appear in such tables; in the studies checked, an unresolved V gene covers under half of the shortfall, and the cause of the remainder is unknown. Across this sample there are over 50,000 clones, with over 90% seen only once. Of the sample, about 4.6% is held by the ten largest clones. Sequenced input: PBMCs. Receptors originate from a human donor in good health. Some clones in this sample may be carry-over from other donors' samples.

This rearrangement joins TRBV4-3 to TRBJ1-2; D not resolved. V dropped 0 bases and J dropped 2 bases, with 10 bases sitting between them. Per the germline V gene, CDR1 is LGHNA and CDR2 is YSLEER. This CDR3 comprises 15 residues. This CDR3 is CASSQEFPVNYGYTF. CDR3 bases: TGCGCCAGCAGCCAAGAATTCCCGGTCAACTATGGCTACACCTTC.

The rearrangement uses TRBV7-9 and TRBJ2-7; TRBD1 matches at 7 bases. The CDR3 sequence is 14 residues long. The trim removed 2 bases at V and 2 bases at J, leaving 3 bases unmatched. Germline V CDR1 and CDR2: SEHNR, FQNEAQ (reference sequence). The CDR3: CASSLTGVPYEQYF. The CDR3 DNA sequence: TGTGCCAGCAGCTTAACAGGGGTCCCCTACGAGCAGTACTTC.

The chain is built from TRBV18 and TRBJ1-3; 7 bases line up with TRBD1. The CDR3 length is 16 residues. The germline V gene has CDR1 KGHSH and CDR2 LQKENI. V lost 2 bases to trimming and J lost 3 bases; unmatched junction nucleotides: 7. The CDR3 DNA sequence: TGTGCCAGCTCACCAGGACAGGCCCTAGGTGGAAACACCATATATTTT. Its protein is CASSPGQALGGNTIYF.

This sequence joins TRBV10-3 and TRBJ1-3; D might be TRBD1 (6 bases). The germline CDR1 and CDR2 sequences are ENHRY and SYGVKD. With 3 bases removed from V and 0 bases from J, the gap between germline ends came to 9 bases. This CDR3 has 15 residues. Here the CDR3 reads CAISDYRDSGNTIYF. CDR3 DNA sequence: TGTGCCATCAGTGACTACAGGGACTCTGGAAACACCATATATTTT.

V is TRBV30 and J is TRBJ1-5, with unresolved D. Between the trimmed V and J ends, which lost 3 bases and 10 bases, there was a span of 13 bases. The CDR3 has 12 residues. The germline V gene has CDR1 GTSNPN and CDR2 SVGIG (reference sequence). CDR3 coding DNA: TGTGCCTGGAGCGACGGGTCTGGACCCCAGCATTTT. This encodes CAWSDGSGPQHF.

V and J are TRBV4-1 and TRBJ2-1; D is undetermined. CDR3 length: 15 residues. The V gene lost 0 bases and the J gene lost 4 bases, with 10 bases spanning the gap. Per germline, CDR1 MGHRA and CDR2 YSYEKL. For the CDR3, the DNA is TGCGCCAGCAGCCAAGAGTCCTACGGGTACAATGAGCAGTTCTTC. It encodes CASSQESYGYNEQFF.

In DNA form, the CDR3 reads TGTGCCAGCAGCCCAGGGGGGCGGCTCTATGGCTACACCTTC. Translating it yields CASSPGGRLYGYTF. The V and J genes are TRBV2 and TRBJ1-2; 7 nucleotides align to TRBD1. CDR1 SNHLY and CDR2 FYNNEI come from the germline V gene. The J segment lost 4 bases and the V segment lost 6 bases, leaving 8 bases of the junction unmatched. This CDR3 is 14 amino acids long.

J is TRBJ2-2 and V is TRBV11-3; D may be TRBD1 (6 bases). The germline V gene encodes CDR1 SGHNT and CDR2 YENEEA. V lost 7 bases and J 3 bases, leaving 15 bases between the germline ends. The CDR3 extends over 15 amino acids. The CDR3: CASTAKTGDTGELFF. The DNA of the CDR3 is TGTGCCAGCACCGCAAAGACAGGAGACACCGGGGAGCTGTTTTTT.

The rearrangement links TRBV7-2 to TRBJ2-5; 8 bases are shared with TRBD2. V shed 4 bases, J shed 5 bases, and the junction held 9 bases outside the gene matches. Germline assignment: CDR1 SGHTA and CDR2 FQGNSA. The CDR3 consists of 15 residues. The CDR3 nucleotides are TGTGCCAGCAGCTATCTAGCGGGTGTATGGGAGACCCAGTACTTC. It codes for CASSYLAGVWETQYF.

The chain couples TRBV9 to TRBJ1-2; the match to TRBD1 covers 9 bases. The CDR3 runs 15 residues. The germline V gene encodes CDR1 SGDLS and CDR2 YYNGEE. Unmatched junction bases numbered 11, after V lost 3 bases and J lost 8 bases. The CDR3 loop is CASSAWPGQGFGYTF. CDR3 in DNA: TGTGCCAGCAGCGCCTGGCCGGGACAGGGCTTCGGCTACACCTTC.

The gene calls are TRBV30 and TRBJ2-3, with 9 positions matching TRBD2. Trimming took 8 bases from V and 4 from J; bases not matched to a gene: 19. Germline V gene sequence: CDR1 GTSNPN, CDR2 SVGIG (reference sequence). The CDR3 has 17 residues. CDR3 bases: TGTGCCGCAACTGACCTGGCTAGCGGGATAGAGGCAGATACGCAGTATTTT. Its translation: CAATDLASGIEADTQYF. Variable domain in full (rest from reference TRBV30 and TRBJ2-3): SQTIHQWPATLVQPVGSPLSLECTVEGTSNPNLYWYRQAAGRGLQLLFYSVGIGQISSEVPQNLSASRPQDRQFILSSKKLLLSDSGFYLCAATDLASGIEADTQYFGPGTRLTVL.

This clone was observed a single time. Written as DNA, the CDR3 is TGTGCCAGCAGTGCTGGAGGGGGCGCGGGTACGCAGTATTTT. The encoded protein is CASSAGGGAGTQYF. The rearrangement uses TRBV2 and TRBJ2-3, with a weak D call TRBD1 (7 bases). Between the trimmed V and J ends, which lost 4 bases and 8 bases, there was a span of 16 bases. The CDR3 extends over 14 amino acids. CDR1 SNHLY and CDR2 FYNNEI come from the germline V gene.

The chain carries TRBV6-4 and TRBJ1-1; D ambiguous. Trimming took 0 bases from V and 4 from J, leaving 6 bases between them. CDR1 and CDR2 from the germline V gene are MRHNA and SNTAGT. The CDR3 totals 13 residues. CDR3 residues: CASSDSFGTEAFF. The CDR3 nucleotides are TGTGCCAGCAGTGACTCTTTCGGCACTGAAGCTTTCTTT.

The chain employs TRBV7-2 and TRBJ2-1; 9 nucleotides line up with TRBD2. The germline V gene has CDR1 SGHTA and CDR2 FQGNSA. V lost 5 bases to trimming and J lost 6 bases; unmatched junction nucleotides: 5. The length of the CDR3 is 14 residues. The CDR3, as DNA: TGTGCCAGCAGCGACGGACTAGCGATCAATGAGCAGTTCTTC. Protein product: CASSDGLAINEQFF.

This clone was detected a few times. The rearrangement joins TRBV7-8 to TRBJ1-2; 8 nucleotides line up with TRBD1. CDR1 is SGHVS, CDR2 FQNEAQ, per germline. The CDR3 is 16 residues long. V gave up 5 bases and J gave up 4 bases; unmatched junction bases: 12. CDR3 loop: CASSPNPAQGVYGYTF. In DNA form, the CDR3 reads TGTGCCAGCAGCCCAAACCCGGCACAGGGGGTCTATGGCTACACCTTC.

The CDR3 protein is CASSVATQAGGNTIYF. CDR3 sequence (DNA): TGTGCCAGCAGCGTAGCTACTCAGGCAGGAGGAAACACCATATATTTT. The rearrangement links TRBV9 to TRBJ1-3; D not resolved. CDR3 length: 16 amino acids. Germline CDR1 reads SGDLS; CDR2 reads YYNGEE. The V end lost 0 bases, the J end lost 4 bases, and 14 bases lay between the germline ends.

The CDR3 is CASSYGGMGGTEAFF. As DNA, the CDR3 is TGTGCCAGCAGTTATGGGGGGATGGGAGGGACTGAAGCTTTCTTT. The genes are TRBV6-5 and TRBJ1-1, with D maybe TRBD1 (5 bases). Germline CDR1 reads MNHEY; CDR2 reads SVGAGI. Trimming cost V 3 bases and J 5 bases, with 16 bases left between them. The CDR3 spans 15 residues.

J is TRBJ1-2 and V is TRBV7-2, with TRBD1 identical over 8 bases. The CDR3 covers 15 residues. After removal of 5 bases from V and 0 bases from J, the junction contained 5 bases not matched to a gene. CDR1 SGHTA and CDR2 FQGNSA come from the germline V gene. Here the CDR3 reads CASSTDRGANYGYTF. CDR3 nucleotide sequence: TGTGCCAGCAGCACCGACAGGGGAGCTAACTATGGCTACACCTTC.

CDR3 in amino acids: CAISRTGGEQFF. The CDR3 DNA follows: TGTGCCATCAGCCGAACAGGGGGTGAGCAGTTCTTC. The chain combines TRBV10-3 with TRBJ2-1; 8 nucleotides align to TRBD1. This CDR3 has 12 residues. The germline V gene encodes CDR1 ENHRY and CDR2 SYGVKD. V shed 6 bases and J 9 bases; nucleotides not matched to a gene: 4.

This sequence joins TRBV4-2 and TRBJ2-5; D possibly corresponds to TRBD2 (6 bases). The V end lost 0 bases, the J end lost 1 base, and 15 bases lay between the germline ends. The CDR3 has 17 amino acids. The germline V gene has CDR1 LGHNA and CDR2 YNFKEQ. CDR3 sequence: CASSQDLGRGRQETQYF. The CDR3 nucleotides read TGTGCCAGCAGCCAAGATTTGGGGCGGGGCCGCCAAGAGACCCAGTACTTC.

The rearrangement uses TRBV6-6 and TRBJ2-7; TRBD2 is a possible D gene (7 bases). Trimming cost V 7 bases and J 0 bases, with 16 bases left between them. CDR3 length: 15 amino acids. The V gene's germline CDR1 is MNHNY and CDR2 SVGAGI (reference sequence). The CDR3 nucleotides are TGTGCCAGCAACAACAGGGCGGGAGTCTCCTACGAGCAGTACTTC. Its translation: CASNNRAGVSYEQYF.

The rearrangement links TRBV12-5 to TRBJ1-6; D perhaps matches TRBD1 (6 bases). V dropped 6 bases and J dropped 14 bases, with 20 bases sitting between them. This CDR3 is 14 amino acids long. CDR1 and CDR2 from the germline V gene are LGHNT and FRNRAP. The CDR3 here is CASGTTTGGGTLHF. The CDR3 DNA reads TGTGCTAGTGGCACGACGACAGGAGGTGGGACCCTCCACTTT.

The chain combines TRBV4-1 with TRBJ2-7; D ambiguous. Germline assignment: CDR1 MGHRA and CDR2 YSYEKL. This CDR3 is 13 amino acids long. V shed 0 bases and J shed 4 bases, with 7 bases lying between them. CDR3 nucleotide sequence: TGCGCCAGCAGCCAAGATGTGTCGTACGAGCAGTACTTC. Translation gives CASSQDVSYEQYF.

This clone was seen a handful of times. The chain couples TRBV6-4 to TRBJ1-5; TRBD1 is a possible D gene (5 bases). Germline V lookup: CDR1 MRHNA, CDR2 SNTAGT. V was cut by 8 bases and J by 0 bases, with 20 bases left in between. The CDR3 is 17 residues long. CDR3 nucleotides: TGTGCCAGCGGTACTAAGCCAGGGATTTATAGCAATCAGCCCCAGCATTTT. Amino acids: CASGTKPGIYSNQPQHF.

This clone was observed once. The chain joins TRBV5-8 to TRBJ2-2, with D possibly matching TRBD1 (6 bases). The CDR3 covers 14 residues. CDR1 is SGHTS, CDR2 YDEGEE, per germline. Trimming cost V 2 bases and J 4 bases, with 9 bases left between them. The CDR3 loop reads CASSLGGGTGELFF. The CDR3, as DNA: TGTGCCAGCAGCTTAGGGGGTGGCACCGGGGAGCTGTTTTTT.

This chain connects TRBV5-8 to TRBJ2-5; D is perhaps TRBD1 (6 bases). This CDR3 region has 14 residues. V was shortened by 4 bases and J by 1 base, with 11 bases between the two germline ends. Germline V CDR1 and CDR2: SGHTS, YDEGEE. As DNA, the CDR3 is TGTGCCAGCAGCGCCGGGACACGCCAAGAGACCCAGTACTTC. Its translation: CASSAGTRQETQYF.

V gene TRBV9 combines with J gene TRBJ1-6; 7 bases are a match to TRBD1. CDR3 length equals 16 residues. Germline CDR1 is SGDLS and CDR2 is YYNGEE. J lost 4 bases, V lost 1 base, and 5 bases had no gene match. CDR3 sequence (DNA): TGTGCCAGCAGCGTATCGGGACAGCTTTATAATTCACCCCTCCACTTT. The encoded protein is CASSVSGQLYNSPLHF.

The rearrangement links TRBV4-1 to TRBJ1-1; D unresolved. The CDR3 sequence is 15 residues long. CDR1 and CDR2 (germline): MGHRA, YSYEKL. The germline V and J ends were trimmed by 2 bases and 3 bases, with 13 bases remaining between them. CDR3 coding DNA: TGCGCCAGCAGCCAACCAACAGTGAGGGACACTGAAGCTTTCTTT. This gives the protein CASSQPTVRDTEAFF.

V usage is TRBV27 and J usage is TRBJ2-1, with TRBD2 matching over 8 bases. The V gene end was trimmed by 5 bases and the J gene end by 6 bases; junction bases not matched to a gene: 15. The CDR3 covers 17 residues. CDR1 and CDR2 from the germline V gene are MNHEY and SMNVEV (reference sequence). CDR3 amino acids: CASSPGGAILEGNEQFF. CDR3 in DNA: TGTGCCAGCAGTCCCGGGGGGGCGATCCTGGAGGGCAATGAGCAGTTCTTC.

The V call is TRBV4-3, the J call TRBJ1-6, with TRBD1 matching over 10 bases. CDR3 length: 15 residues. Germline loops: CDR1 LGHNA, CDR2 YSLEER. V lost 0 bases, J lost 9 bases, and 2 bases stayed unmatched. CDR3 in amino acids: CASSQDRTGGSPLHF. The CDR3 bases are TGCGCCAGCAGCCAAGACAGGACAGGGGGTTCACCCCTCCACTTT.